The rows below give T cell receptor beta chains drawn from one sample of a study of control samples from healthy donors and cancer patients. The data were produced by immunoSEQ multiplex PCR, yet TCRdb's version contains in-frame clones alone and is incomplete. Of 100,000 to 150,000 clones listed, roughly 91% were seen once; the top ten hold 8% to 9%. The sequencing sample was made of blood. The source is a man aged 35 to 55 in good health. Each CDR3 is given with its conserved first and last residue. The D gene is left open where the match is weak. Rows give clone size only sometimes, using once, few, many, or a class for an expanded clone.

>.|TRBJ2-5|TRBV9|.
TGTGCCAGCAGCGGGACCGACCGTGGCGAGACCCAGTACTTC
CASSGTDRGETQYF
>.|TRBJ1-2|TRBV7-9|.
TGTGCCAGCAGCTTAGAGACAAGCCCCTATGGCTACACCTTC
CASSLETSPYGYTF
>.|TRBJ2-3|TRBV5-1|.
TGCGCCAGCAGCTTGCGACAGCTAAGCACAGATACGCAGTATTTT
CASSLRQLSTDTQYF
>.|TRBJ1-4|TRBV27|.
TGTGCCAGCAGTTTAGGGATGGGATCGGGTGAAAAACTGTTTTTT
CASSLGMGSGEKLFF
>.|TRBJ1-5|TRBV15|.
TGTGCCACCAGCAGAGGTCGACAGAAAACCGGCAATCAGCCCCAGCATTTT
CATSRGRQKTGNQPQHF
>.|TRBJ2-5|TRBV3-1/TRBV3-2|.
TGTGCCAGCAGCCAAGATTGGGGTGGAGTAGCGGAGACCCAGTACTTC
CASSQDWGGVAETQYF
>.|TRBJ1-2|TRBV4-3|.
TGCGCCAGCAGCCAAGGGGCCGCAGATACCTACACGAGCGGCTACACCTTC
CASSQGAADTYTSGYTF
>.|TRBJ2-7|TRBV11-3|once
TGTGCCAGCAGCTTAATTAGCACCTACGAGCAGTACTTC
CASSLISTYEQYF
>TRBD1|TRBJ1-5|TRBV7-9|.
TGTGCCAGCAGCTTAGGGGCCATCCGGGACAGGGGCAATCAGCCCCAGCATTTT
CASSLGAIRDRGNQPQHF
>.|TRBJ1-2|TRBV9|.
TGTGCCAGCTGGGGGGGTTATGGCTACACCTTC
CASWGGYGYTF
>TRBD1|TRBJ1-2|TRBV4-3|.
TGCGCCAGCAGCCAAAATCCCAGGGGGCTCTATGGCTACACCTTC
CASSQNPRGLYGYTF
>TRBD2|TRBJ2-2|TRBV10-3|.
TGTGCCATCACCCCCGCTAGAGGGCGGGGGGCCCACGGGGAGCTGTTTTTT
CAITPARGRGAHGELFF
>.|TRBJ1-3|TRBV29-1|.
TGCAGCGTTGAAGAAGGTTTTTTCGGAAACACCATATATTTT
CSVEEGFFGNTIYF
>.|TRBJ1-3|TRBV5-1|.
TGCGCCAGCAGCACGGACTCTGGAAACACCATATATTTT
CASSTDSGNTIYF
>.|TRBJ2-2|TRBV6-2/TRBV6-3|.
TGTGCCAGCAGCGAACTTACGGGAATCGGGAACACCGGGGAGCTGTTTTTT
CASSELTGIGNTGELFF
>.|TRBJ1-5|TRBV28|.
TGTGCCAGCAGTCCAGACGGACGGAGCAATCAGCCCCAGCATTTT
CASSPDGRSNQPQHF
>.|TRBJ2-5|TRBV28|.
TGTGCCAGCAGCCGAAGGGACTGGCAAGAGACCCAGTACTTC
CASSRRDWQETQYF
>TRBD2|TRBJ2-5|TRBV7-9|.
TGTGCCAGCGCTCAACTTAGCGGGGGAACATACCAAGAGACCCAGTACTTC
CASAQLSGGTYQETQYF
>.|TRBJ2-7|TRBV5-1|.
TGCGCCAGCAGCTTGAACCAAGAGCAGTACTTC
CASSLNQEQYF
>.|TRBJ1-4|TRBV15|.
TGTGCCACCAGCAGTCGGCGGAATGAAAAACTGTTTTTT
CATSSRRNEKLFF
>.|TRBJ2-2|TRBV25-1|.
TGTGCCAGCAACCCTGGGGAGCTGTTTTTT
CASNPGELFF
>TRBD1|TRBJ2-5|TRBV5-1|once
TGCGCCAGCAGCTTGGAGGGACAGGGGTGGGAGACCCAGTACTTC
CASSLEGQGWETQYF
>.|TRBJ2-3|TRBV3-1/TRBV3-2|.
TGTGCCAGCAGCCGCCAAGTGTCGACAGATACGCAGTATTTT
CASSRQVSTDTQYF
>TRBD1|TRBJ2-3|TRBV6-1|.
TGTGCCAGCAGTGGATCTTGGACAGGGGTCACAGATACGCAGTATTTT
CASSGSWTGVTDTQYF
>.|TRBJ1-2|TRBV6-6|.
TGTGCCAGCAGTTACGAAGTCACAGGGAACTATGGCTACACCTTC
CASSYEVTGNYGYTF
>.|TRBJ1-2|TRBV4-3|.
TGCGCCAGCAGCCTCTCCCCCGTAGGGGGTCGTGGCTACACCTTC
CASSLSPVGGRGYTF
>.|TRBJ2-5|TRBV7-9|.
TGTGCCAGCAGCTTCGGGGGTCAAGAGACCCAGTACTTC
CASSFGGQETQYF
>TRBD1|TRBJ1-1|TRBV3-1/TRBV3-2|.
TGTGCCAGCAGCCTAGGACAGGGGAACACTGAAGCTTTCTTT
CASSLGQGNTEAFF
>.|TRBJ2-1|TRBV9|.
TGTGCCAGCAGCGTTACCCCGGCGGATGAGCAGTTCTTC
CASSVTPADEQFF
>.|TRBJ1-2|TRBV21-1|.
TGTGCCAGCAGCTTGTACGAGGACAGGGGCCGCTATGGCTACACCTTC
CASSLYEDRGRYGYTF
>.|TRBJ1-5|TRBV6-4|.
TGTGCCAGCAGTGCCCCTGAGGGCCATCCTCCCCAGTTCTATCAGCCCCAGCATTTT
CASSAPEGHPPQFYQPQHF
>.|TRBJ2-5|TRBV18|.
TGTGCCAGCTCACGATCCCTAGGGGGCCAAGAGACCCAGTACTTC
CASSRSLGGQETQYF
>.|TRBJ1-1|TRBV21-1|.
TGTGCCAGCAGCGAAAAGGGGGGGCAGGGCACTGAAGCTTTCTTT
CASSEKGGQGTEAFF
>.|TRBJ2-7|TRBV19|.
TGTGCCAGTAGTATAGCCAGGGCCTACGAGCAGTACTTC
CASSIARAYEQYF
>TRBD2|TRBJ2-1|TRBV19|few
TGTGCCAGTAGTATAGAAGACAGCGGGGATGGCAATGAGCAGTTCTTC
CASSIEDSGDGNEQFF
>.|TRBJ2-3|TRBV19|.
TGTGCCAGTAGTATTGACACTAGAAGCACAGATACGCAGTATTTT
CASSIDTRSTDTQYF
>.|TRBJ2-7|TRBV12-3/TRBV12-4|.
TGTGCCAGCAGTCTAGAGTTCGAGCAGTACTTC
CASSLEFEQYF
>.|TRBJ1-4|TRBV4-1|once
TGCGCCAGCAGCCAAGTGATGGGCACCACTAATGAAAAACTGTTTTTT
CASSQVMGTTNEKLFF
>.|TRBJ1-1|TRBV29-1|.
TGCAGCGTTGACAGGTTGATGAACACTGAAGCTTTCTTT
CSVDRLMNTEAFF
>TRBD2|TRBJ2-7|TRBV6-5|.
TGTGCCAGCAGTCGACTAGCGGGGACCTACGAGCAGTACTTC
CASSRLAGTYEQYF
>TRBD2|TRBJ2-5|TRBV19|.
TGTGCCAGTAGTAGGACTAGCGGGGGGACTGTCGAGACCCAGTACTTC
CASSRTSGGTVETQYF
>.|TRBJ1-1|TRBV29-1|.
TGCAGCGTTGAAGTTGGGGGACGAGGTGAAGCTTTCTTT
CSVEVGGRGEAFF
>TRBD2|TRBJ2-7|TRBV18|.
TGTGCCAGCTCACCGGCTGGGGAGGGTAGGTCCTACGAGCAGTACTTC
CASSPAGEGRSYEQYF
>TRBD2|TRBJ2-5|TRBV5-1|.
TGCGCCAGCAGAAGCGGGGGGGCCGGGGAGACCCAGTACTTC
CASRSGGAGETQYF
>TRBD1|TRBJ1-4|TRBV11-3|.
TGTGCCAGCAGCTTCGGGACAGGGGGTGAAAAACTGTTTTTT
CASSFGTGGEKLFF
>TRBD1|TRBJ1-2|TRBV7-9|.
TGTGCCAGCAGCCGACATGGGTCAAGGGGGCACTATGGCTACACCTTC
CASSRHGSRGHYGYTF
>TRBD2|TRBJ2-7|TRBV12-3/TRBV12-4|.
TGTGCCAGCACCCCCCGGGGGGGATACGAGCAGTACTTC
CASTPRGGYEQYF
>TRBD1|TRBJ1-1|TRBV10-3|.
TGTGCCATCAGGAGACAGGGTGAGACTGAAGCTTTCTTT
CAIRRQGETEAFF
>.|TRBJ1-1|TRBV19|.
TGTGCCAGTCAGCAGGGGCTCTATTCTGAAGCTTTCTTT
CASQQGLYSEAFF
>TRBD1|TRBJ1-1|TRBV7-9|few
TGTGCCAGCAGCTTGGGGACAGGGGGGAAAACTGAAGCTTTCTTT
CASSLGTGGKTEAFF
>TRBD1|TRBJ1-1|TRBV5-1|.
TGCGCCAGCAGCCCCCGGACAGGAATGAACACTGAAGCTTTCTTT
CASSPRTGMNTEAFF
>TRBD1|TRBJ2-7|TRBV6-2/TRBV6-3|.
TGTGCCAGCAGTTACTACCCCAGCGGGACAGGGGTTCCCGAGCAGTACTTC
CASSYYPSGTGVPEQYF
>.|TRBJ2-6|TRBV11-2|.
TGTGCCAGCCACGGAGGCCTCTCTGGGGCCAACGTCCTGACTTTC
CASHGGLSGANVLTF
>TRBD2|TRBJ2-7|TRBV28|.
TGTGCCAGCACCGGGACTAGTAACTACGAGCAGTACTTC
CASTGTSNYEQYF
>.|TRBJ2-1|TRBV13|.
TGTGCCAGCAGCCTATCCCATGAGCAGTTCTTC
CASSLSHEQFF